Sequencing of this TCR beta chain was carried out in a study of spatial heterogeneity in lung cancer. Study results and limitations: Expanded alpha and beta TCR counts within tumors tracked tumor mutation counts.

Each CDR3 protein is one row after TCRdb ran MiXCR on the 5' RACE reads. The profile shows 8,300 or so distinct CDR3 sequences, roughly 4.7% of them singletons. This clonotype was seen many times. Its cognate antigen is unknown. The germline V gene encodes CDR1 MDHEN and CDR2 SYDVKM. The CDR3 covers 12 residues. Trimming took off 2 bases at V and 10 bases at J, with 9 bases between the two ends. Time point here: sample taken at primary tumor resection. The sequenced material consisted of unsorted whole RNA from tumor, nontumor lung or frozen PBMC. The chain links TRBV28 to TRBJ2-1; D is perhaps TRBD2 (5 bases). This receptor was obtained from a female donor with early-stage non-small cell lung cancer. This sample comprised lung tumor tissue, obtained at surgery. The CDR3 DNA sequence: TGTGCCAGCAGTTTAGGAGGAGCGGAGCAGTTCTTC. Protein: CASSLGGAEQFF.